These 23 T cell receptor beta chains share one sample of origin, sequenced in a study of blood T cell repertoires in COVID-19. Only in-frame clones appear in the TCRdb table, and some are missing; sequencing was by immunoSEQ multiplex PCR. The sample includes fewer than 350,000 clones, over 75% seen only once; the top ten take 6.5% to 9.5%. Sequenced: peripheral blood. These TCRs come from a woman in her 50s who had recovered from COVID-19.

Regarding this clone: Other DNA sequences in this sample translate to the same CDR3. The gene calls are TRBV19 and TRBJ2-1, with a weak D call TRBD1 (5 bases). V gave up 1 base and J gave up 5 bases, with 9 bases separating them. Germline V lookup: CDR1 LNHDA, CDR2 SQIVND (reference sequence). This CDR3 is 14 amino acids long. The DNA of the CDR3 is TGTGCCAGTAGTATAGGACAGAAAAACAATGAGCAGTTCTTC. This encodes CASSIGQKNNEQFF.

The chain joins TRBV28 to TRBJ2-1; possible D gene TRBD2, 6 bases. V was trimmed by 6 bases and J by 1 base, leaving 19 bases between them. The CDR3 has 17 residues. Germline lookup yields CDR1 MDHEN and CDR2 SYDVKM. CDR3: CASRSGRTTPSYNEQFF. The CDR3 nucleotides read TGTGCCAGCAGGTCGGGGCGGACTACCCCTTCCTACAATGAGCAGTTCTTC.

The chain joins TRBV4-1 to TRBJ1-1; 9 bases are a match to TRBD1. This CDR3 region has 17 residues. V shed 0 bases and J 4 bases; nucleotides not matched to a gene: 9. The germline V gene encodes CDR1 MGHRA and CDR2 YSYEKL. The CDR3 spells CASSQEPGTGTGTEAFF. DNA of the CDR3: TGCGCCAGCAGCCAAGAGCCCGGGACAGGGACTGGCACTGAAGCTTTCTTT.

This chain connects TRBV6-5 to TRBJ1-2, with a tentative D call TRBD1 (6 bases). The CDR3 runs 16 residues. Trimming removed 4 bases at V and 3 bases at J, with 18 bases between. CDR1 and CDR2 (germline): MNHEY, SVGAGI. The DNA of the CDR3 is TGTGCCAGCAGTTTGGTTGGGTCAGGGGATGACTATGGCTACACCTTC. It encodes CASSLVGSGDDYGYTF.

This chain connects TRBV6-4 to TRBJ2-3; TRBD2 might be the D (5 bases). V was shortened by 5 bases and J by 0 bases, with 12 bases between the two germline ends. The CDR3 contains 15 residues. CDR1 MRHNA and CDR2 SNTAGT come from the germline V gene. The CDR3 DNA reads as TGTGCCAGCAGTCAGGACTCGGGGAGCACAGATACGCAGTATTTT. This gives the protein CASSQDSGSTDTQYF.

V usage is TRBV11-2 and J usage is TRBJ1-6, with D tentatively TRBD1 (5 bases). The CDR3 has 14 residues. Trimming shortened V by 1 base and J by 9 bases, and 10 bases separated the two germline ends. Germline V gene sequence: CDR1 SGHAT, CDR2 FQNNGV. CDR3 DNA sequence: TGTGCCAGCAGCTTAGGAGGGGAGGGTTCACCCCTCCACTTT. It is translated as CASSLGGEGSPLHF.

The J gene is TRBJ1-2, the V gene TRBV7-2; 12 bases fit TRBD1. The length of the CDR3 is 14 residues. The V and J ends lost 4 bases and 6 bases, in that order; junction bases with no gene match: 3. The germline V gene encodes CDR1 SGHTA and CDR2 FQGNSA. CDR3 bases: TGTGCCAGCAGCTGGGGACAGGGGGCTGATGGCTACACCTTC. Translation: CASSWGQGADGYTF.

The chain combines TRBV3-1 (or the pseudogene TRBV3-2) with TRBJ2-5; maybe TRBD2 (5 bases). This CDR3 comprises 16 residues. V lost 4 bases and J 0 bases, leaving 15 bases between the germline ends. Germline-derived CDR1 and CDR2 are LGHDT and YNNKEL (reference sequence). CDR3 sequence: CASSRPLEHNQETQYF. The CDR3 DNA sequence: TGTGCCAGCAGCCGCCCACTAGAGCACAACCAAGAGACCCAGTACTTC.

The chain is built from TRBV2 and TRBJ1-6; TRBD1 aligns across 7 bases. J gave up 9 bases and V 8 bases, and 10 bases lay outside the gene matches. The CDR3 extends over 14 amino acids. CDR1 is SNHLY, CDR2 FYNNEI, per germline. This chain's CDR3 is CASGKDREFSPLHF. Here the CDR3 DNA reads TGTGCCAGCGGGAAAGACAGGGAGTTTTCACCCCTCCACTTT.

This clone appeared a single time. The chain combines TRBV7-2 with TRBJ1-6, with 7 bases matching TRBD1. Germline-derived CDR1 and CDR2 are SGHTA and FQGNSA. The CDR3 is 15 residues long. The ends lost 3 bases at V and 7 bases at J; junction bases unmatched: 6. The CDR3 spells CASSFKGAKNSPLHF. CDR3 coding DNA: TGTGCCAGCAGCTTTAAGGGGGCTAAGAATTCACCCCTCCACTTT.

V gene TRBV28 combines with J gene TRBJ2-7, with D maybe TRBD1 (5 bases). CDR3 length: 13 amino acids. V gave up 1 base and J gave up 2 bases, with 6 bases separating them. The V gene's germline CDR1 is MDHEN and CDR2 SYDVKM. In DNA form, the CDR3 reads TGTGCCAGCAGTTTATTGACAGCCTACGAGCAGTACTTC. It is translated as CASSLLTAYEQYF.

J is TRBJ1-5 and V is TRBV25-1; D remains ambiguous. This CDR3 has 13 residues. In germline, CDR1 is MGHDK, CDR2 SYGVNS. V lost 7 bases to trimming and J lost 0 bases, with 7 bases between them. CDR3 sequence (DNA): TGTGCCAGCACCGGAGGTAGCAATCAGCCCCAGCATTTT. It codes for CASTGGSNQPQHF.

In regard to this clone: A much larger clone lies a single base off, so this may be a read error. Other nucleotide sequences from this sample produce the same CDR3. The V call is TRBV7-9, the J call TRBJ1-1, with 8 bases fitting TRBD1. The germline V gene has CDR1 SEHNR and CDR2 FQNEAQ (reference sequence). The CDR3 spans 17 residues. The V and J ends lost 4 bases and 5 bases, in that order; junction bases with no gene match: 15. The CDR3 loop is CASSSLKTGDLRTEAFF. CDR3 coding DNA: TGTGCCAGCAGCTCTCTGAAGACAGGGGATTTGCGAACTGAAGCTTTCTTT.

With regard to this clone: A junction boundary mismatches the germline segment, possibly from a read error. The gene calls are TRBV7-7 and TRBJ2-1; TRBD2 aligns across 13 bases. The CDR3 has 15 amino acids. Germline CDR1 reads SSHAT; CDR2 reads FNYEAQ (reference sequence). The CDR3 loop reads CASSKGTSGNNEQFF. In DNA, the CDR3 is TGTGCTAGCAGCAAGGGGACTAGCGGGAACAATGAGCAGTTCTTC. Combining the CDR3 with reference TRBV7-7 and TRBJ2-1 gives the whole variable domain GAGVSQSPRYKVTKRGQDVTLRCDPISSHATLYWYQQALGQGPEFLTYFNYEAQPDKSGLPSDRFSAERPEGSISTLTIQRTEQRDSAMYRCASSKGTSGNNEQFFGPGTRLTVL.

This clone showed up just once. V gene TRBV5-1 combines with J gene TRBJ1-2, with D maybe TRBD1 (5 bases). The ends were cut back, 0 bases at V and 8 bases at J, with 17 bases in the middle. The CDR3 has 15 residues. CDR1 and CDR2 from the germline V gene are SGHRS and YFSETQ. The CDR3 region has the DNA TGCGCCAGCAGCTTGGGACGACCGGGGGAATACGGCTACACCTTC. This sequence encodes CASSLGRPGEYGYTF.

The J gene is TRBJ2-3, the V gene TRBV19; D remains ambiguous. CDR3 length: 14 amino acids. CDR1 LNHDA and CDR2 SQIVND come from the germline V gene (reference sequence). The germline V and J ends were trimmed by 3 bases and 2 bases, with 9 bases remaining between them. The CDR3 DNA sequence: TGTGCCAGTAGTATGTTGTTTTACACAGATACGCAGTATTTT. Its protein product is CASSMLFYTDTQYF.

This clone has just one count. CDR3 loop: CSVEPTGGRTEAFF. The CDR3 DNA is TGCAGCGTTGAACCGACAGGGGGACGGACTGAAGCTTTCTTT. The gene calls are TRBV29-1 and TRBJ1-1, with 9 positions matching TRBD1. The CDR3 spans 14 residues. V was pared by 2 bases and J by 5 bases, with 6 bases of the junction left unmatched. Germline V CDR1 and CDR2: SQVTM, ANQGSEA. Full variable domain (rest looked up from reference TRBV29-1 and TRBJ1-1): SAVISQKPSRDICQRGTSLTIQCQVDSQVTMMFWYRQQPGQSLTLIATANQGSEATYESGFVIDKFPISRPNLTFSTLTVSNMSPEDSSIYLCSVEPTGGRTEAFFGQGTRLTVV.

V usage is TRBV27 and J usage is TRBJ2-3; 7 nucleotides agree with TRBD1. CDR1 and CDR2 from the germline V gene are MNHEY and SMNVEV (reference sequence). The J segment lost 5 bases and the V segment lost 7 bases, leaving 6 bases of the junction unmatched. This CDR3 has 13 residues. CDR3 DNA: TGTGCCAGCAATAGACAGGGAGTAGATACGCAGTATTTT. It yields the protein CASNRQGVDTQYF.

V usage is TRBV9 and J usage is TRBJ2-1; 7 nucleotides align to TRBD2. Per germline, CDR1 SGDLS and CDR2 YYNGEE. The CDR3 spans 14 residues. J gave up 6 bases and V 4 bases, and 7 bases lay outside the gene matches. CDR3 in amino acids: CASSTNTGGNEQFF. In DNA, the CDR3 is TGTGCCAGCAGCACCAACACGGGGGGCAATGAGCAGTTCTTC.

This rearrangement joins TRBV5-1 to TRBJ2-6, with D possibly matching TRBD1 (6 bases). Germline-derived CDR1 and CDR2 are SGHRS and YFSETQ. V was clipped by 7 bases and J by 0 bases, with 11 bases between them. The CDR3 is 15 amino acids. This CDR3 reads CASAQGVSGANVLTF. CDR3 bases: TGCGCCAGCGCACAGGGAGTCTCTGGGGCCAACGTCCTGACTTTC. Full variable domain (rest looked up from reference TRBV5-1 and TRBJ2-6): KAGVTQTPRYLIKTRGQQVTLSCSPISGHRSVSWYQQTPGQGLQFLFEYFSETQRNKGNFPGRFSGRQFSNSRSEMNVSTLELGDSALYLCASAQGVSGANVLTFGAGSRLTVL.

This chain joins TRBV27 and TRBJ2-3, with 14 bases aligning to TRBD2. V gave up 6 bases and J gave up 10 bases; unmatched junction bases: 3. In germline, CDR1 is MNHEY, CDR2 SMNVEV (reference sequence). This CDR3 contains 13 residues. CDR3 amino acids: CASSSTSGGAQYF. The CDR3 nucleotides read TGTGCCAGCAGCTCGACTAGCGGGGGGGCGCAGTATTTT.

The rearrangement links TRBV12-3 or TRBV12-4 to TRBJ1-2; D is unclear. CDR3 length: 13 residues. The V gene lost 5 bases and the J gene lost 7 bases, with 14 bases spanning the gap. As DNA, the CDR3 is TGTGCCAGCAGTCGAATACTGAACGGTGGCTACACCTTC. It is translated as CASSRILNGGYTF.

This clone was recorded at least ten times. The chain recombines TRBV19 with TRBJ2-1, with TRBD2 as a possible D gene (6 bases). From germline, CDR1 is LNHDA and CDR2 SQIVND (reference sequence). V was pared by 2 bases and J by 0 bases, with 17 bases between. The CDR3 spans 18 residues. Here the CDR3 reads CASSIFLEAGSSYNEQFF. CDR3 DNA sequence: TGTGCCAGTAGTATATTCCTTGAGGCGGGAAGCTCCTACAATGAGCAGTTCTTC.